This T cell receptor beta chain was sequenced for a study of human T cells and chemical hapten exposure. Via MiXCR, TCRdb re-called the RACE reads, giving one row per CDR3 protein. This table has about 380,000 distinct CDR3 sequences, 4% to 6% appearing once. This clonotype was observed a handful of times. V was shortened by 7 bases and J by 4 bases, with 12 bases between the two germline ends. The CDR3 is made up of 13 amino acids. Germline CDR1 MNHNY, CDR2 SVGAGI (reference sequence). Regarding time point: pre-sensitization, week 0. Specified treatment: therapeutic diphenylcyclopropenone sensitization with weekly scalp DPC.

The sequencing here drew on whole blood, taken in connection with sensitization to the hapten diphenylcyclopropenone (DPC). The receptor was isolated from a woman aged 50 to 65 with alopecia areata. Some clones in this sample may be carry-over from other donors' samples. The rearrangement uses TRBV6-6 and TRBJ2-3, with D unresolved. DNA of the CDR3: TGTGCCAGCAATCGAATGAGAGCAGATACGCAGTATTTT. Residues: CASNRMRADTQYF.